This T cell receptor (beta chain) was observed in a study of cytomegalovirus exposure and HLA in healthy donors. General study findings and limits: Per a prior analysis, the majority of TCR beta V segments were productive roughly 87% or roughly 30% of the time.

This clone was observed at least ten times. The antigen is unknown. The PCR contained 60 Vbeta and 13 Jbeta primers. Assay: immunoSEQ multiplex PCR; the TCRdb copy retains only in-frame clones and omits some. Of approximately 140,000 clones listed, 79% are singletons. The origin of this receptor is a female donor in good health and CMV-seronegative. What was sequenced was PBMCs.

Here the CDR3 DNA reads TGTGCCAGTAGTATCAGGGCAGATACGCAGTATTTT. It codes for CASSIRADTQYF. The chain uses TRBV19 and TRBJ2-3; D perhaps matches TRBD1 (5 bases). CDR1 is LNHDA and CDR2 is SQIVND in the germline V gene (reference sequence). Deletions cut 3 bases from V and 4 bases from J, with 5 bases between. The CDR3 is 12 amino acids.